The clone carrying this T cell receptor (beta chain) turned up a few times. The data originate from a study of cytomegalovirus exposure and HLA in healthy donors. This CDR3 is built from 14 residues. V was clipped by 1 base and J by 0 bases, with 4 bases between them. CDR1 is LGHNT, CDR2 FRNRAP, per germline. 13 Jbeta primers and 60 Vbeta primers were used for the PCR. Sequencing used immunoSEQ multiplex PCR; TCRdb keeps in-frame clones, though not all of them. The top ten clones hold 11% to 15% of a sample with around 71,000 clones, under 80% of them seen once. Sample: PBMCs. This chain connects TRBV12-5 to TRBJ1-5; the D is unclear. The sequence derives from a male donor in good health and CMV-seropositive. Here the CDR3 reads CASGLGASNQPQHF. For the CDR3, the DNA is TGTGCTAGTGGTTTGGGGGCTAGCAATCAGCCCCAGCATTTT. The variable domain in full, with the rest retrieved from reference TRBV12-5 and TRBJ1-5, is DARVTQTPRHKVTEMGQEVTMRCQPILGHNTVFWYRQTMMQGLELLAYFRNRAPLDDSGMPKDRFSAEMPDATLATLKIQPSEPRDSAVYFCASGLGASNQPQHFGDGTRLSIL.